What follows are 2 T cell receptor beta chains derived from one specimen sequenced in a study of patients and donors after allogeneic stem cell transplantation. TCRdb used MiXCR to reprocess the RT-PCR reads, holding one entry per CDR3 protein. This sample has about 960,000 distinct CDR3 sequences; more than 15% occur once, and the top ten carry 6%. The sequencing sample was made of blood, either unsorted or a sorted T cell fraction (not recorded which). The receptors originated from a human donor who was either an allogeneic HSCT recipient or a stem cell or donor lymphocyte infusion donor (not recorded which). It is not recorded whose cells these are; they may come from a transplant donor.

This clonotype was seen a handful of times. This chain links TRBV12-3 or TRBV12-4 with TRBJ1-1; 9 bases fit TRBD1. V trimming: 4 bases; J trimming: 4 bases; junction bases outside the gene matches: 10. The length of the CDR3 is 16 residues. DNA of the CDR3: TGTGCCAGCAGTTCGGGACAGGGAGGATTGTTCACTGAAGCTTTCTTT. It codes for CASSSGQGGLFTEAFF.

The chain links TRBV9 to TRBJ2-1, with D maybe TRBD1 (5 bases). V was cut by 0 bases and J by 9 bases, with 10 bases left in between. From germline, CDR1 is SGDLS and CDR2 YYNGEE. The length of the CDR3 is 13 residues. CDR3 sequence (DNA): TGTGCCAGCAGCGTAGAAGGGGCAGCTGAGCAGTTCTTC. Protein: CASSVEGAAEQFF. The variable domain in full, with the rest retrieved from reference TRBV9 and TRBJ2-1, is DSGVTQTPKHLITATGQRVTLRCSPRSGDLSVYWYQQSLDQGLQFLIQYYNGEERAKGNILERFSAQQFPDLHSELNLSSLELGDSALYFCASSVEGAAEQFFGPGTRLTVL.